The 23 T cell receptor beta chains below were found in one sample sequenced in a study of blood T cell repertoires in COVID-19. The data were produced by immunoSEQ multiplex PCR, yet TCRdb's version contains in-frame clones alone and is incomplete. The sample includes 75,000 to 90,000 clones, approximately 86% of them seen just once. The sample taken for sequencing was peripheral blood. All receptors come from an elderly man with active or convalescent COVID-19.

This chain uses TRBV14 with TRBJ2-3, with 12 bases matching TRBD2. V was clipped by 0 bases and J by 5 bases; unmatched bases: 9. Germline V gene sequence: CDR1 SGHDN, CDR2 FVKESK. The CDR3 is made up of 18 amino acids. CDR3 loop: CASSQDPLAGGGGDTQYF. CDR3 in DNA: TGTGCCAGCAGCCAAGACCCCCTAGCGGGGGGGGGTGGAGATACGCAGTATTTT. Drawing the rest from reference TRBV14 and TRBJ2-3, the complete variable domain is EAGVTQFPSHSVIEKGQTVTLRCDPISGHDNLYWYRRVMGKEIKFLLHFVKESKQDESGMPNNRFLAERTGGTYSTLKVQPAELEDSGVYFCASSQDPLAGGGGDTQYFGPGTRLTVL.

The chain couples TRBV7-3 to TRBJ2-1, with TRBD2 matching over 10 bases. There are 16 residues in the CDR3. Germline V gene lookup returns CDR1 SGHTA and CDR2 FQGTGA. J lost 5 bases, V lost 5 bases, and 9 bases had no gene match. The CDR3 coding sequence is TGTGCCAGCAGCCACCTGGGTAGCGGGAGGAACAATGAGCAGTTCTTC. It yields the protein CASSHLGSGRNNEQFF.

J is TRBJ1-4 and V is TRBV6-5, with 7 bases fitting TRBD1. V was pared by 6 bases and J by 7 bases, with 8 bases of the junction left unmatched. Germline V gene sequence: CDR1 MNHEY, CDR2 SVGAGI. This CDR3 comprises 14 residues. For the CDR3, the DNA is TGTGCCAGCAGGATGACAGGGATGAGTGAAAAACTGTTTTTT. Amino acids: CASRMTGMSEKLFF.

The chain uses TRBV11-3 and TRBJ1-1; D call uncertain. The germline CDR1 and CDR2 sequences are SGHNT and YENEEA. CDR3 size: 11 residues. Trimming left V 3 bases short and J 6 bases short, with 5 bases between. CDR3: CASSFQSEAFF. The CDR3 DNA follows: TGTGCCAGCAGCTTCCAATCTGAAGCTTTCTTT.

The rearrangement joins TRBV5-1 to TRBJ2-5; possible D gene TRBD2, 5 bases. The germline CDR1 and CDR2 sequences are SGHRS and YFSETQ. The CDR3 covers 13 residues. Trimming removed 1 base from V and 5 bases from J, with 9 bases in between. CDR3 loop: CASSLLGVETQYF. As DNA, the CDR3 is TGCGCCAGCAGCTTGCTCGGGGTGGAGACCCAGTACTTC.

This chain connects TRBV18 to TRBJ2-2; 9 bases align to TRBD2. Germline V CDR1 and CDR2: KGHSH, LQKENI. The junction had 3 bases not matched to a gene; V was cut back by 1 base and J by 3 bases. There are 16 residues in the CDR3. This CDR3 reads CASSPRLADDTGELFF. DNA of the CDR3: TGTGCCAGCTCACCACGACTAGCGGATGACACCGGGGAGCTGTTTTTT.

The rearrangement joins TRBV24-1 to TRBJ2-2; tentative D call: TRBD2 (5 bases). CDR1 is KGHDR and CDR2 is SFDVKD in the germline V gene. Trimming took off 10 bases at V and 4 bases at J, with 12 bases between the two ends. The CDR3 spans 13 residues. The CDR3 DNA reads as TGTGCCACGAGGGAGCTTGGCACCGGGGAGCTGTTTTTT. It specifies CATRELGTGELFF.

J is TRBJ2-3 and V is TRBV19; the match to TRBD2 covers 11 bases. CDR3 length equals 18 residues. Germline lookup yields CDR1 LNHDA and CDR2 SQIVND (reference sequence). J gave up 3 bases and V 5 bases, and 13 bases lay outside the gene matches. The CDR3 coding sequence is TGTGCCAGTAGTGCCCTCTTAGGTAGCGGGGGGGTGACAGATACGCAGTATTTT. Translated: CASSALLGSGGVTDTQYF.

The chain joins TRBV5-8 to TRBJ1-6, with TRBD1 identical over 10 bases. With V trimmed by 4 bases and J by 6 bases, 1 base remained unmatched. The CDR3 covers 14 residues. Germline CDR1 reads SGHTS; CDR2 reads YDEGEE. CDR3: CASSRDRGNSPLHF. CDR3 sequence (DNA): TGTGCCAGCAGCCGGGACAGGGGTAATTCACCCCTCCACTTT.

This clone was seen a handful of times. The rearrangement uses TRBV5-6 and TRBJ2-1; TRBD2 agrees at 8 bases. The CDR3 length is 15 residues. Losses at the gene ends were 3 bases for V and 6 bases for J; bases not matched to a gene: 8. The germline CDR1 and CDR2 sequences are SGHDT and YYEEEE. CDR3: CASSYPTSGGNEQFF. The DNA for the CDR3 is TGTGCCAGCAGCTATCCTACTAGCGGAGGCAATGAGCAGTTCTTC. The full variable domain, with the rest looked up from reference TRBV5-6 and TRBJ2-1, is DAGVTQSPTHLIKTRGQQVTLRCSPKSGHDTVSWYQQALGQGPQFIFQYYEEEERQRGNFPDRFSGHQFPNYSSELNVNALLLGDSALYLCASSYPTSGGNEQFFGPGTRLTVL.

The V and J genes are TRBV5-4 and TRBJ2-2; 9 bases are a match to TRBD2. The V gene's germline CDR1 is SGHNT and CDR2 YYREEE (reference sequence). The CDR3 runs to 16 residues. V lost 0 bases, J lost 2 bases, and 2 bases stayed unmatched. The CDR3 loop reads CASSLGLAENTGELFF. CDR3 DNA sequence: TGTGCCAGCAGCTTGGGACTAGCGGAAAACACCGGGGAGCTGTTTTTT. Full variable domain (outside the CDR3, taken from reference TRBV5-4 and TRBJ2-2): ETGVTQSPTHLIKTRGQQVTLRCSSQSGHNTVSWYQQALGQGPQFIFQYYREEENGRGNFPPRFSGLQFPNYSSELNVNALELDDSALYLCASSLGLAENTGELFFGEGSRLTVL.

V usage is TRBV29-1 and J usage is TRBJ2-5; 8 nucleotides match TRBD1. Per germline, CDR1 SQVTM and CDR2 ANQGSEA. After removal of 5 bases from V and 3 bases from J, the junction contained 5 bases not matched to a gene. There are 13 residues in the CDR3. The CDR3 loop is CSVTGTGEETQYF. DNA of the CDR3: TGCAGCGTTACCGGGACAGGAGAAGAGACCCAGTACTTC.

The rearrangement links TRBV11-2 to TRBJ2-7; the D gene is possibly TRBD1 (6 bases). V was trimmed by 0 bases and J by 3 bases, leaving 12 bases between them. The CDR3 consists of 15 residues. The germline V gene encodes CDR1 SGHAT and CDR2 FQNNGV. CDR3 DNA sequence: TGTGCCAGCAGCTTAGATAATGTAGGGGGCTACGAGCAGTACGTC. Translated, it gives CASSLDNVGGYEQYV.

The chain uses TRBV11-2 and TRBJ1-3, with D tentatively TRBD1 (5 bases). V was trimmed by 2 bases and J by 0 bases, leaving 11 bases between them. Germline V gene sequence: CDR1 SGHAT, CDR2 FQNNGV. The CDR3 has 16 amino acids. The CDR3 bases are TGTGCCAGCAGCTTAACTTCAGGGCGCTCTGGAAACACCATATATTTT. Protein: CASSLTSGRSGNTIYF. The complete variable domain, with remaining parts taken from reference TRBV11-2 and TRBJ1-3, reads EAGVAQSPRYKIIEKRQSVAFWCNPISGHATLYWYQQILGQGPKLLIQFQNNGVVDDSQLPKDRFSAERLKGVDSTLKIQPAKLEDSAVYLCASSLTSGRSGNTIYFGEGSWLTVV.

This chain connects TRBV11-2 to TRBJ1-1; D unresolved. The CDR3 covers 14 residues. Trimming removed 5 bases at V and 1 base at J, with 11 bases between. Germline V gene sequence: CDR1 SGHAT, CDR2 FQNNGV. CDR3: CASSRRGENTEAFF. The DNA for the CDR3 is TGTGCCAGCAGCCGTCGGGGAGAGAACACTGAAGCTTTCTTT.

The chain links TRBV14 to TRBJ2-3, with 7 positions matching TRBD2. The J segment lost 5 bases and the V segment lost 6 bases, leaving 8 bases of the junction unmatched. The CDR3 contains 14 residues. Germline CDR1 SGHDN, CDR2 FVKESK. CDR3 in amino acids: CASRSGLVVDTQYF. In DNA form, the CDR3 reads TGTGCCAGCAGATCCGGACTAGTGGTAGATACGCAGTATTTT.

The chain uses TRBV10-3 and TRBJ1-4, with D possibly being TRBD1 (6 bases). The ends were cut back, 6 bases at V and 11 bases at J, with 19 bases in the middle. Germline values: CDR1 ENHRY, CDR2 SYGVKD. CDR3 length equals 14 residues. DNA for the CDR3: TGTGCCATCAGACCTGACAAGGGACATGGGAAACTGTTTTTT. Translating gives CAIRPDKGHGKLFF.

The chain combines TRBV5-1 with TRBJ2-3; 8 bases map to TRBD2. CDR1 is SGHRS and CDR2 is YFSETQ in the germline V gene. The junction had 4 bases not matched to a gene; V was cut back by 0 bases and J by 1 base. This CDR3 comprises 16 residues. The CDR3 bases are TGCGCCAGCAGCTTGGATGGTAGCGGGGGCACAGATACGCAGTATTTT. Amino acid sequence: CASSLDGSGGTDTQYF.

V gene TRBV18 combines with J gene TRBJ1-2; possibly TRBD1 for D (5 bases). CDR3 length: 16 amino acids. CDR1 and CDR2 from the germline V gene are KGHSH and LQKENI. Trimming removed 0 bases at V and 5 bases at J, with 16 bases between. In DNA form, the CDR3 reads TGTGCCAGCTCACCACCGGTGGACATAACTATTTATGGCTACACCTTC. Translated: CASSPPVDITIYGYTF.

The chain links TRBV2 to TRBJ2-1; 8 nucleotides match TRBD1. Per germline, CDR1 SNHLY and CDR2 FYNNEI. The CDR3 is 14 amino acids. J was trimmed by 8 bases and V by 6 bases; bases with no gene match: 9. In DNA form, the CDR3 reads TGTGCCAGCAGCCCGGACAGGGCTCGCGATGAGCAGTTCTTC. Translated, it gives CASSPDRARDEQFF.

The chain is built from TRBV18 and TRBJ2-5; 9 bases agree with TRBD1. CDR1 and CDR2 from the germline V gene are KGHSH and LQKENI. The junction had 6 bases not matched to a gene; V was cut back by 0 bases and J by 4 bases. There are 16 residues in the CDR3. CDR3 amino acids: CASSPPLDRGRETQYF. The CDR3 nucleotides read TGTGCCAGCTCACCACCGTTGGACAGGGGTCGAGAGACCCAGTACTTC. Using reference TRBV18 and TRBJ2-5 for the parts outside the CDR3, the full variable domain is NAGVMQNPRHLVRRRGQEARLRCSPMKGHSHVYWYRQLPEEGLKFMVYLQKENIIDESGMPKERFSAEFPKEGPSILRIQQVVRGDSAAYFCASSPPLDRGRETQYFGPGTRLLVL.

This chain connects TRBV7-3 to TRBJ2-5, with 7 bases aligning to TRBD1. The CDR3 covers 18 residues. With 4 bases clipped from V and 2 bases from J, the junction kept 16 bases outside the gene matches. The germline gives CDR1 SGHTA, CDR2 FQGTGA. CDR3: CASSSQPTGTAKQETQYF. CDR3 coding DNA: TGTGCCAGCAGCTCCCAACCCACCGGGACAGCAAAACAAGAGACCCAGTACTTC.

V usage is TRBV28 and J usage is TRBJ1-3, with TRBD1 matching over 9 bases. V shed 5 bases, J shed 5 bases, and the junction held 4 bases outside the gene matches. The germline V gene encodes CDR1 MDHEN and CDR2 SYDVKM. This CDR3 comprises 14 residues. CDR3 region: CASSQTGGRNTIYF. The CDR3 nucleotides read TGTGCCAGCAGTCAAACAGGGGGCCGAAACACCATATATTTT.